The present TCR beta chain was sequenced within a study of blood T cells in healthy people across ages. Study results and caveats: Since the PBMCs were unsorted, naive and antigen-experienced cells could not be conclusively compared. Among T cells, TCR beta diversity per million cells dropped roughly linearly as age rose.

With a J-beta primer mix and a sample-barcoded 5' primer, a second PCR ran about 6 to 11 cycles. Every cDNA molecule carried a tag from a template-switch adaptor bearing 12 random nucleotides. TCRdb redid the calling of the 5' RACE reads with MiXCR, one entry per CDR3 protein. This table has about 770,000 distinct CDR3 sequences, roughly 44% appearing once. This clonotype was seen more than once but under ten times. Its target is not known. In germline, CDR1 is DFQATT, CDR2 SNEGSKA (reference sequence). V was clipped by 5 bases and J by 0 bases; unmatched bases: 4. The CDR3 loop spans 15 amino acids. The chain is built from TRBV20-1 and TRBJ2-3; 11 positions match TRBD2. This TCR came from a man aged 55-75 years in good health. Source material: blood. The CDR3 region is CSASRLAGSTDTQYF. As DNA, the CDR3 is TGCAGTGCTTCAAGACTAGCGGGGAGCACAGATACGCAGTATTTT.